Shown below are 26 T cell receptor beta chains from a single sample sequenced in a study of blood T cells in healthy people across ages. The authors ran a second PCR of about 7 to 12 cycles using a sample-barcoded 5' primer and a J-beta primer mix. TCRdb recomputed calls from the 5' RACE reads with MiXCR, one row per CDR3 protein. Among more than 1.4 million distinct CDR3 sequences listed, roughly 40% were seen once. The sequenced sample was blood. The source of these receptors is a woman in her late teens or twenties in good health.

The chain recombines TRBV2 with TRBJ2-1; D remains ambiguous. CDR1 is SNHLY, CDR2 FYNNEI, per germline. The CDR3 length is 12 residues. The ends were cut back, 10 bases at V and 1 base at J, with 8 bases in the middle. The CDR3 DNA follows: TGTGCCAACGCGGAGTCCTACAATGAGCAGTTCTTC. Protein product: CANAESYNEQFF.

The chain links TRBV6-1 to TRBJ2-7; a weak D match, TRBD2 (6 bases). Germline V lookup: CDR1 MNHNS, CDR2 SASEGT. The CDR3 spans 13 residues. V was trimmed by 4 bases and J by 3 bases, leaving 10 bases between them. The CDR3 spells CASSVLAVYEQYF. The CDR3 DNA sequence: TGTGCCAGCAGTGTTTTAGCGGTCTACGAGCAGTACTTC.

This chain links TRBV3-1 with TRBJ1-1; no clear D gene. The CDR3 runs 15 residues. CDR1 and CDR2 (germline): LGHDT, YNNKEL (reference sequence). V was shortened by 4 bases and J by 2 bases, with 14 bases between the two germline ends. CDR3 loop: CASSLNTLSNTEAFF. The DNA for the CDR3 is TGTGCCAGCAGCCTAAACACCCTCAGTAACACTGAAGCTTTCTTT.

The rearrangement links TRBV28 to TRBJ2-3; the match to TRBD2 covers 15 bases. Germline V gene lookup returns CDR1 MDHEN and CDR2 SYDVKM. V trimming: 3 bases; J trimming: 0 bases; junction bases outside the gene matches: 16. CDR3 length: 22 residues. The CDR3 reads CASSFNWDPRTSGGVSTDTQYF. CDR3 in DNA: TGTGCCAGCAGTTTTAATTGGGACCCTCGGACTAGCGGGGGGGTTAGCACAGATACGCAGTATTTT. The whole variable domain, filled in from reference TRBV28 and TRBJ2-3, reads DVKVTQSSRYLVKRTGEKVFLECVQDMDHENMFWYRQDPGLGLRLIYFSYDVKMKEKGDIPEGYSVSREKKERFSLILESASTNQTSMYLCASSFNWDPRTSGGVSTDTQYFGPGTRLTVL.

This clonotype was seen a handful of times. The CDR3 loop reads CASSPMGTMEYEQYF. CDR3 sequence (DNA): TGTGCCAGCAGCCCTATGGGGACGATGGAGTACGAGCAGTACTTC. The chain couples TRBV9 to TRBJ2-4; perhaps D is TRBD1 or TRBD2 (5 bases each). The J call may be faulty, since TRBJ2-7 better matches the DNA end. This CDR3 comprises 15 residues. Germline CDR1 SGDLS, CDR2 YYNGEE.

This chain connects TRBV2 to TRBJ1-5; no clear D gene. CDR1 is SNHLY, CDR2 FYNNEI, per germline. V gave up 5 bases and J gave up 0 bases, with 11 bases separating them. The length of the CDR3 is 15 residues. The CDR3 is CASSRREYSNQPQHF. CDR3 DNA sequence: TGTGCCAGCAGTAGGAGGGAATATAGCAATCAGCCCCAGCATTTT.

The CDR3 DNA reads TGTGCCAGCAGTTTATGGAGGGCGAACACCGGGGAGCTGTTTTTT. Encoded protein: CASSLWRANTGELFF. The rearrangement joins TRBV12-3 or TRBV12-4 to TRBJ2-2; D is perhaps TRBD2 (6 bases). The CDR3 is 15 residues long. Trimming stripped 2 bases from V and 0 bases from J, with 7 bases between.

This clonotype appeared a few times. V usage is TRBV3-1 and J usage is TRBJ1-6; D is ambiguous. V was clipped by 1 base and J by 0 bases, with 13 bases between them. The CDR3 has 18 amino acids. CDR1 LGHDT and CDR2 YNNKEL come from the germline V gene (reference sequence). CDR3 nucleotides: TGTGCCAGCAGCCAAGGATCCAGGCAAGTCTCCTATAATTCACCCCTCCACTTT. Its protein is CASSQGSRQVSYNSPLHF. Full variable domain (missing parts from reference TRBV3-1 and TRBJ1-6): DTAVSQTPKYLVTQMGNDKSIKCEQNLGHDTMYWYKQDSKKFLKIMFSYNNKELIINETVPNRFSPKSPDKAHLNLHINSLELGDSAVYFCASSQGSRQVSYNSPLHFGNGTRLTVT.

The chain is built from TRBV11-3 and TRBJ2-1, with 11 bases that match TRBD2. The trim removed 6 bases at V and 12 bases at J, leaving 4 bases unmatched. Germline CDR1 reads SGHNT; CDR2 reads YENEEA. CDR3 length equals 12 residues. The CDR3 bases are TGTGCCAGCAGTTCCGGGACTAGCGGGCAGTTCTTC. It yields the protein CASSSGTSGQFF.

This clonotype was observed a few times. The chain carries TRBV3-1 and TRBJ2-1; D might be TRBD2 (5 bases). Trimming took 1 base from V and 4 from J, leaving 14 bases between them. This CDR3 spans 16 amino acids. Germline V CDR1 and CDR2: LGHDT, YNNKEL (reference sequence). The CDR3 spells CASSQVTAVPYNEQFF. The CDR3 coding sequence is TGTGCCAGCAGCCAAGTTACAGCGGTACCTTACAATGAGCAGTTCTTC.

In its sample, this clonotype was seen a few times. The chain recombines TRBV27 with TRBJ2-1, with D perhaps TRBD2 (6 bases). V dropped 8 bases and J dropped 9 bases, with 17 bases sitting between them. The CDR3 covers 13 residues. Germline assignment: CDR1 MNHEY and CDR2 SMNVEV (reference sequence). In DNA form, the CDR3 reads TGTGCCAGCGGGGTCGGGAGTATAAGTGAGCAGTTCTTC. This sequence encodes CASGVGSISEQFF.

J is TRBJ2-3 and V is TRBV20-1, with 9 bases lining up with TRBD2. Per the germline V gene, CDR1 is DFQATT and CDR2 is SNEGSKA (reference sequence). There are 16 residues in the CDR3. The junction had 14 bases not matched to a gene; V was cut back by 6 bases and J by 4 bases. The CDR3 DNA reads TGCAGTGCCCCCGGGGTAGCGGGAGTTAGCGCAGATACGCAGTATTTT. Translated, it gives CSAPGVAGVSADTQYF.

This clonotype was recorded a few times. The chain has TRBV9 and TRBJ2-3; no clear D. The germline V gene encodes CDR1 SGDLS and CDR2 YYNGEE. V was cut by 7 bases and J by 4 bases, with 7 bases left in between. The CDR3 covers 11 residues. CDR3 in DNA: TGTGCCAGCCCCCTTCCAGATACGCAGTATTTT. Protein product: CASPLPDTQYF.

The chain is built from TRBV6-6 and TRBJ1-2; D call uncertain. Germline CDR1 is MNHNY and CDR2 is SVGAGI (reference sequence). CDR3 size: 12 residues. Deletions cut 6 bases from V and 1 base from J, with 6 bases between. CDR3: CASRTLNYGYTF. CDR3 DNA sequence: TGTGCCAGCAGGACCCTTAACTATGGCTACACCTTC.

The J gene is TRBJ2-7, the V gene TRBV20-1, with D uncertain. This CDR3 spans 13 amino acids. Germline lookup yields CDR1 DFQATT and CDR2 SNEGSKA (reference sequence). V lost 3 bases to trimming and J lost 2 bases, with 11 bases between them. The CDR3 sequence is CSASSGHPYEQYF. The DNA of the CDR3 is TGCAGTGCTAGCTCGGGCCACCCCTACGAGCAGTACTTC.

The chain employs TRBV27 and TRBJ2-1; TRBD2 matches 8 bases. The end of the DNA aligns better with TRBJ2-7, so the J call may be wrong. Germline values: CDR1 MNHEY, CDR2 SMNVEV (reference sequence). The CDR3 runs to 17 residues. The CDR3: CASSLFPGGLTYNEQYF. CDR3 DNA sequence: TGTGCCAGCAGTTTATTCCCGGGGGGGCTAACCTACAATGAGCAGTACTTC.

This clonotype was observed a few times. The CDR3 DNA reads TGCAGCGGTGACAAGGCGAACACTGAAGCTTTCTTT. Translation gives CSGDKANTEAFF. This chain uses TRBV29-1 with TRBJ1-1; D remains unclear. The CDR3 runs 12 residues. CDR1 SQVTM and CDR2 ANQGSEA come from the germline V gene. Between the trimmed V and J ends, which lost 7 bases and 1 base, there was a span of 10 bases. The whole variable domain, filled in from reference TRBV29-1 and TRBJ1-1, reads SAVISQKPSRDICQRGTSLTIQCQVDSQVTMMFWYRQQPGQSLTLIATANQGSEATYESGFVIDKFPISRPNLTFSTLTVSNMSPEDSSIYLCSGDKANTEAFFGQGTRLTVV.

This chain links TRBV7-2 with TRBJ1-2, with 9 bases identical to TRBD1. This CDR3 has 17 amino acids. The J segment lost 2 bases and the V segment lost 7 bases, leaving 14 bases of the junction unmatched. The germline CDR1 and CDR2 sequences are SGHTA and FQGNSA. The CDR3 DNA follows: TGTGCCAGCATCCTACAGGGGGCGCGTCAGCAGAACTATGGCTACACCTTC. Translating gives CASILQGARQQNYGYTF.

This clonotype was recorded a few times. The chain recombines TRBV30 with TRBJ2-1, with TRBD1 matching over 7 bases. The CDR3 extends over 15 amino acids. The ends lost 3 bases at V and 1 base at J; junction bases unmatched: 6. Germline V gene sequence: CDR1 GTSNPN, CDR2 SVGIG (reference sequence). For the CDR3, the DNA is TGTGCCTGGAGACGGGACAGCCTATCCTACAATGAGCAGTTCTTC. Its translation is CAWRRDSLSYNEQFF.

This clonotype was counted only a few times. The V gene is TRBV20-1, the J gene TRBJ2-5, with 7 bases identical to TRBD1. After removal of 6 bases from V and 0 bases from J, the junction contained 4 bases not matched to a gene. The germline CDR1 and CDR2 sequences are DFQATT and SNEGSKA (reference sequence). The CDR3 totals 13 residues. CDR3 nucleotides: TGCAGTGCCCTCCAGGGGGACCAAGAGACCCAGTACTTC. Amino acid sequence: CSALQGDQETQYF.

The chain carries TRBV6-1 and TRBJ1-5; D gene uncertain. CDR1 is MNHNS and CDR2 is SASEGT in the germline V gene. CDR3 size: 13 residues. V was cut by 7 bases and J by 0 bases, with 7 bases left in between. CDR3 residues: CASIRDSNQPQHF. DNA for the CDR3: TGTGCCAGCATTAGGGATAGCAATCAGCCCCAGCATTTT.

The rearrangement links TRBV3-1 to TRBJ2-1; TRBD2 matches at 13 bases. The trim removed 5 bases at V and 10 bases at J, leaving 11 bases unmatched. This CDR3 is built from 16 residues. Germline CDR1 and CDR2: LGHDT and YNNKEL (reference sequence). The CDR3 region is CASSATSGGPGVEQFF. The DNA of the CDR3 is TGTGCCAGCAGCGCGACTAGCGGGGGGCCCGGGGTGGAGCAGTTCTTC.

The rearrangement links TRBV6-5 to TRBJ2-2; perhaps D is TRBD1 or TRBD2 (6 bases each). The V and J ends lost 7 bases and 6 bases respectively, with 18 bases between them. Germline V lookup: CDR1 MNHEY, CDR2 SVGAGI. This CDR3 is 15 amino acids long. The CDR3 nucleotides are TGTGCCAGCACCCCGAGTAGGGGGGACGCCGGGGAGCTGTTTTTT. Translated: CASTPSRGDAGELFF.

This CDR3 reads CSARYRVGYGYTF. The DNA for the CDR3 is TGCAGTGCTAGATACAGGGTGGGCTATGGCTACACCTTC. The chain links TRBV20-1 to TRBJ1-2, with D possibly TRBD1 on 6 matching bases. Trimming removed 2 bases from V and 4 bases from J, with 11 bases in between. The CDR3 has 13 amino acids. The V gene's germline CDR1 is DFQATT and CDR2 SNEGSKA (reference sequence).

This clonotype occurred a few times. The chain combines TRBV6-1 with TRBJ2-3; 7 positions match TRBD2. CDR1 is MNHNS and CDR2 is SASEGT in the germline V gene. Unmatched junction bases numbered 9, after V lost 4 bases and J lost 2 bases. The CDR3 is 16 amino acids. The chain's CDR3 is CASSVESSGFTDTQYF. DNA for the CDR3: TGTGCCAGCAGTGTCGAGTCTAGCGGATTCACAGATACGCAGTATTTT.

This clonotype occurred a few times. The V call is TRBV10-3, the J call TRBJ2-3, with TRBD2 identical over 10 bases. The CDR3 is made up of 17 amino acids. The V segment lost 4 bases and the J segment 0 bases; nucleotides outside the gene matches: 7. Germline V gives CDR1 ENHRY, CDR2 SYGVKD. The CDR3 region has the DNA TGTGCCATCAGTGGACTAGCGGGCCCAACTAGCACAGATACGCAGTATTTT. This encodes CAISGLAGPTSTDTQYF.